These 11 T cell receptor beta chains were sequenced from one sample in a study of T cell responses to AZD1222 COVID-19 vaccine (dated by TCRdb to about 2021). Read against the paper, the sample's time point label means: baseline before first vaccination. Library construction relied on the immunoSEQ multiplex PCR assay. TCRdb limited this immuneACCESS table to in-frame rearrangements with V and J called. A share of clones is missing; checked studies link under half to unresolved V genes, and the rest is unexplained. The sample has approximately 100,000 clones on record, 88% of them singletons. The ten largest clones add up to about 8.7% of the sample. The sample was peripheral blood, taken on day 0 of AZD1222 vaccination. The source of these receptors is an adult in good health.

About this clone: Other DNA sequences in this specimen translate into the identical CDR3. The chain joins TRBV10-3 to TRBJ1-6, with D maybe TRBD1 (6 bases). The germline V gene encodes CDR1 ENHRY and CDR2 SYGVKD. The CDR3 runs to 16 residues. Trimming pared 3 bases from V and 0 bases from J, leaving 9 bases between. CDR3 DNA sequence: TGTGCCATCAGTGACAGGGGAAGCTCCTATAATTCACCCCTCCACTTT. Amino acid sequence: CAISDRGSSYNSPLHF.

The CDR3 region is CASSRDRGGNEQFF. CDR3 in DNA: TGTGCCAGCAGTCGGGACAGGGGGGGGAATGAGCAGTTCTTC. The rearrangement links TRBV27 to TRBJ2-1; 11 bases agree with TRBD1. Trimming removed 5 bases from V and 7 bases from J; junction bases left unmatched: 4. Germline V CDR1 and CDR2: MNHEY, SMNVEV (reference sequence). This CDR3 region has 14 residues.

This clone was seen only a few times. The J gene is TRBJ1-1, the V gene TRBV19, with TRBD1 as a possible D gene (5 bases). CDR3 length: 15 residues. CDR1 and CDR2 from the germline V gene are LNHDA and SQIVND (reference sequence). With 1 base removed from V and 8 bases from J, the gap between germline ends came to 17 bases. This chain's CDR3 is CASSIGGELIIEAFF. As DNA, the CDR3 is TGTGCCAGTAGTATAGGGGGGGAATTGATTATAGAAGCTTTCTTT.

The rearrangement uses TRBV15 and TRBJ2-7; D is possibly TRBD2 (6 bases). This CDR3 is 12 amino acids long. The germline CDR1 and CDR2 sequences are LNHNV and YYDKDF (reference sequence). V shed 6 bases and J shed 7 bases, with 13 bases lying between them. CDR3 bases: TGTGCCACCAGTTACGCTGGGAGGGAGCAGTACTTC. It codes for CATSYAGREQYF.

CDR3 residues: CASSLGPFYEQYF. CDR3 coding DNA: TGTGCCAGCAGCTTAGGTCCATTCTACGAGCAGTACTTC. The chain joins TRBV7-2 to TRBJ2-7; D is unclear. CDR3 length equals 13 residues. The V gene lost 1 base and the J gene lost 3 bases, with 7 bases spanning the gap. The germline V gene encodes CDR1 SGHTA and CDR2 FQGNSA.

Only one count was recorded for this clone. The CDR3 DNA reads TGTGCCAGCTCACGGGGCTACTACGAGCAGTACTTC. Its protein is CASSRGYYEQYF. The rearrangement uses TRBV18 and TRBJ2-7; D possibly corresponds to TRBD1 (5 bases). Trimming cost V 4 bases and J 3 bases, with 7 bases left between them. Looked up from germline, CDR1 is KGHSH and CDR2 is LQKENI. The CDR3 contains 12 residues. The variable domain in full, with the rest retrieved from reference TRBV18 and TRBJ2-7, is NAGVMQNPRHLVRRRGQEARLRCSPMKGHSHVYWYRQLPEEGLKFMVYLQKENIIDESGMPKERFSAEFPKEGPSILRIQQVVRGDSAAYFCASSRGYYEQYFGPGTRLTVT.

The CDR3 spells CASSLSRLAVTTGELFF. CDR3 nucleotides: TGTGCCAGCAGCTTATCGCGACTAGCGGTGACCACCGGGGAGCTGTTTTTT. The chain couples TRBV7-9 to TRBJ2-2, with 9 positions matching TRBD2. CDR3 size: 17 residues. The V segment lost 2 bases and the J segment 4 bases; nucleotides outside the gene matches: 8. The germline CDR1 and CDR2 sequences are SEHNR and FQNEAQ (reference sequence).

The CDR3 here is CASSETGVEAFF. The CDR3 DNA is TGTGCCAGCAGCGAAACAGGGGTCGAAGCTTTCTTT. The chain employs TRBV2 and TRBJ1-1; 7 bases align to TRBD1. Unmatched junction bases numbered 6, after V lost 6 bases and J lost 8 bases. Germline V gene sequence: CDR1 SNHLY, CDR2 FYNNEI. CDR3 size: 12 residues.

The rearrangement uses TRBV18 and TRBJ2-3, with D maybe TRBD1 (6 bases). The ends were cut back, 3 bases at V and 5 bases at J, with 12 bases in the middle. From germline, CDR1 is KGHSH and CDR2 LQKENI. CDR3 size: 14 residues. The CDR3 region is CASSPPTGRDTQYF. In DNA, the CDR3 is TGTGCCAGCTCACCGCCTACAGGGAGAGATACGCAGTATTTT.

The chain joins TRBV30 to TRBJ1-5; 8 bases line up with TRBD1. CDR1 is GTSNPN and CDR2 is SVGIG in the germline V gene (reference sequence). The V gene end was trimmed by 6 bases and the J gene end by 2 bases; junction bases not matched to a gene: 6. This CDR3 comprises 14 residues. CDR3 region: CACQGARGNQPQHF. CDR3 nucleotide sequence: TGTGCCTGTCAGGGGGCACGGGGCAATCAGCCCCAGCATTTT.

V usage is TRBV19 and J usage is TRBJ2-2; D uncertain. The CDR3 sequence is 15 residues long. V shed 7 bases and J shed 2 bases, with 14 bases lying between them. Per the germline V gene, CDR1 is LNHDA and CDR2 is SQIVND (reference sequence). CDR3 region: CASMVPTLNTGELFF. CDR3 in DNA: TGTGCCAGTATGGTCCCCACCCTCAACACCGGGGAGCTGTTTTTT.